Listed here are 25 T cell receptor beta chains from one sample, sequenced in a study of CD8 T cells in ankylosing spondylitis. TCRdb called the 5' RACE reads again in MiXCR, with one record for every CDR3 protein. The sample has roughly 100,000 distinct CDR3 sequences, 24% seen once; the top ten hold roughly 12%. Sample: synovial fluid, either unsorted or a sorted T cell fraction (not recorded which). These receptors all stem from a male donor with ankylosing spondylitis.

V gene TRBV24-1 combines with J gene TRBJ2-4; D is ambiguous. This CDR3 spans 14 amino acids. The germline gives CDR1 KGHDR, CDR2 SFDVKD. V dropped 3 bases and J dropped 1 base, with 6 bases sitting between them. For the CDR3, the DNA is TGTGCCACCAGTGATAGCAGGGCCAAAAACATTCAGTACTTC. It is translated as CATSDSRAKNIQYF.

J is TRBJ2-5 and V is TRBV20-1; no clear D gene. V was shortened by 6 bases and J by 5 bases, with 13 bases between the two germline ends. CDR3 length: 12 amino acids. CDR1 and CDR2 from the germline V gene are DFQATT and SNEGSKA (reference sequence). DNA of the CDR3: TGCAGTGCGACAAGGGAAGGGGAGACCCAGTACTTC. It yields the protein CSATREGETQYF.

The sample holds a few counts of this clonotype. This chain links TRBV7-8 with TRBJ1-5; D is unclear. Trimming took 3 bases from V and 7 from J, leaving 10 bases between them. The CDR3 contains 13 residues. Per the germline V gene, CDR1 is SGHVS and CDR2 is FQNEAQ. CDR3 sequence reads: CASSFSIGQPQHF. CDR3 coding DNA: TGTGCCAGCAGCTTCTCTATCGGCCAGCCCCAGCATTTT.

V is TRBV27 and J is TRBJ1-6; TRBD1 might be the D (6 bases). The length of the CDR3 is 14 residues. With 5 bases removed from V and 7 bases from J, the gap between germline ends came to 12 bases. Germline loops: CDR1 MNHEY, CDR2 SMNVEV (reference sequence). The CDR3 loop reads CASSATGWNSPLHF. The CDR3 DNA reads as TGTGCCAGCAGTGCAACAGGGTGGAATTCACCCCTCCACTTT.

The V call is TRBV20-1, the J call TRBJ2-7; TRBD1 matches 11 bases. The length of the CDR3 is 16 residues. J gave up 4 bases and V 6 bases, and 14 bases lay outside the gene matches. Per germline, CDR1 DFQATT and CDR2 SNEGSKA (reference sequence). The CDR3 loop reads CSAVGQGVNRVYEQYF. CDR3 DNA sequence: TGCAGTGCCGTGGGACAGGGGGTTAATAGAGTTTACGAGCAGTACTTC.

The chain links TRBV28 to TRBJ1-5, with D possibly matching TRBD1 (6 bases). V was shortened by 5 bases and J by 1 base, with 15 bases between the two germline ends. Germline V gene sequence: CDR1 MDHEN, CDR2 SYDVKM. The CDR3 loop spans 16 amino acids. The DNA of the CDR3 is TGTGCCAGCAGTCTTCATCCAGGGGAGAGCAATCAGCCCCAGCATTTT. It yields the protein CASSLHPGESNQPQHF.

The CDR3 protein is CAISVAGTSGSAEQFF. For the CDR3, the DNA is TGTGCCATCAGTGTCGCCGGGACTAGCGGGAGTGCTGAGCAGTTCTTC. The gene calls are TRBV10-3 and TRBJ2-1; 14 bases are a match to TRBD2. Germline loops: CDR1 ENHRY, CDR2 SYGVKD. CDR3 size: 16 residues. The J segment lost 9 bases and the V segment lost 4 bases, leaving 8 bases of the junction unmatched.

This clonotype has a handful of counts. The V and J genes are TRBV20-1 and TRBJ1-5; possible D gene TRBD1, 6 bases. There are 13 residues in the CDR3. V was shortened by 6 bases and J by 4 bases, with 13 bases between the two germline ends. Germline V CDR1 and CDR2: DFQATT, SNEGSKA (reference sequence). In nucleotides, the CDR3 is TGCAGTGCCCTGCCACAGGGAAATCAGCCCCAGCATTTT. As protein: CSALPQGNQPQHF.

The chain couples TRBV5-1 to TRBJ2-3; 10 nucleotides line up with TRBD2. The CDR3 consists of 15 residues. Germline V lookup: CDR1 SGHRS, CDR2 YFSETQ. Trimming took 8 bases from V and 0 from J; bases not matched to a gene: 6. The chain's CDR3 is CASSGTSASTDTQYF. CDR3 nucleotides: TGCGCCAGTTCCGGGACTAGCGCTAGCACAGATACGCAGTATTTT.

Only a few counts were recorded for this clonotype. V usage is TRBV3-1 and J usage is TRBJ2-3, with a tentative D call TRBD1 (5 bases). Per germline, CDR1 LGHDT and CDR2 YNNKEL (reference sequence). V was cut by 1 base and J by 4 bases, with 12 bases left in between. The CDR3 totals 15 residues. CDR3 nucleotides: TGTGCCAGCAGCCAAGGGGGCAGAACCGCAGATACGCAGTATTTT. As protein: CASSQGGRTADTQYF.

To note about this clonotype: No DNA is shown, since the ends of the CDR3 on it are uncertain; the CDR3 is the one TCRdb lists. This rearrangement joins TRBV21-1 to TRBJ2-2; whether TRBD1, the table's D call, matches the DNA was not checked. TRBV21-1 is a listed pseudogene. The CDR3 adds up to 15 amino acids, both ends counted. CDR3 sequence reads: CASSMRDRTPGSCFF.

Ten or more counts support this clonotype. V is TRBV20-1 and J is TRBJ2-7; 14 bases agree with TRBD2. CDR3 length: 14 amino acids. Germline loops: CDR1 DFQATT, CDR2 SNEGSKA (reference sequence). V trimming: 5 bases; J trimming: 7 bases; junction bases outside the gene matches: 7. The CDR3 spells CSAGGTSGSREQYF. Written as DNA, the CDR3 is TGCAGTGCTGGCGGGACTAGCGGGAGTAGGGAGCAGTACTTC.

The chain links TRBV3-1 to TRBJ1-1; 7 bases fit TRBD1. J was trimmed by 1 base and V by 8 bases; bases with no gene match: 4. The CDR3 sequence is 13 residues long. Per the germline V gene, CDR1 is LGHDT and CDR2 is YNNKEL (reference sequence). CDR3: CASHGTENTEAFF. The CDR3 DNA reads as TGTGCCAGCCACGGGACAGAGAACACTGAAGCTTTCTTT.

V is TRBV12-3 or TRBV12-4 and J is TRBJ2-7; D might be TRBD2 (5 bases). Trimming removed 5 bases from V and 2 bases from J, with 19 bases in between. The CDR3 contains 16 residues. CDR3 coding DNA: TGTGCCAGCAGTCTGACTGGCAAGCGGAAAACCTACGAGCAGTACTTC. This codes for CASSLTGKRKTYEQYF.

This clonotype was observed a handful of times. V is TRBV3-1 and J is TRBJ2-1; 7 positions agree with TRBD2. CDR1 and CDR2 (germline): LGHDT, YNNKEL (reference sequence). The CDR3 is made up of 15 amino acids. With 4 bases clipped from V and 5 bases from J, the junction kept 8 bases outside the gene matches. CDR3 coding DNA: TGTGCCAGCAGCCGAGGACTAGTCCGGAACAATGAGCAGTTCTTC. Its translation is CASSRGLVRNNEQFF.

There are a few counts of this clonotype. CDR3 loop: CASSEFWDRQGGYTF. Here the CDR3 DNA reads TGTGCCAGCAGTGAATTTTGGGATAGACAGGGAGGCTACACCTTC. The chain has TRBV25-1 and TRBJ1-2, with 7 bases that match TRBD1. Germline loops: CDR1 MGHDK, CDR2 SYGVNS. The CDR3 is 15 amino acids. V lost 1 base to trimming and J lost 8 bases; unmatched junction nucleotides: 10.

The chain carries TRBV30 and TRBJ1-2, with D perhaps matching TRBD1 (6 bases). Trimming left V 5 bases short and J 4 bases short, with 14 bases between. In germline, CDR1 is GTSNPN, CDR2 SVGIG (reference sequence). The length of the CDR3 is 13 residues. CDR3 coding DNA: TGTGCCTGGCAGGGGAGTTTTGCCTATGGCTACACCTTC. Translating gives CAWQGSFAYGYTF.

The gene calls are TRBV7-2 and TRBJ1-1; D may be TRBD1 (5 bases). Germline CDR1 and CDR2: SGHTA and FQGNSA. This CDR3 is 12 amino acids long. V was shortened by 3 bases and J by 5 bases, with 7 bases between the two germline ends. In DNA, the CDR3 is TGTGCCAGCAGCTTCAAGGGGACTGAAGCTTTCTTT. Encoded protein: CASSFKGTEAFF.

The table lists this clonotype with many counts. The V call is TRBV2, the J call TRBJ2-1; 9 positions match TRBD2. Trimming cost V 3 bases and J 6 bases; bases outside gene matches: 6. CDR3 length equals 15 residues. The germline CDR1 and CDR2 sequences are SNHLY and FYNNEI. In DNA form, the CDR3 reads TGTGCCAGCAGTGAGCGGGAGGGCCCCCGCAATGAGCAGTTCTTC. This encodes CASSEREGPRNEQFF.

The J gene is TRBJ2-3, the V gene TRBV11-2; 8 bases match TRBD2. V dropped 0 bases and J dropped 5; count of bases not matched to a gene: 19. Per germline, CDR1 SGHAT and CDR2 FQNNGV. This CDR3 has 20 amino acids. The CDR3 nucleotides read TGTGCCAGCAGCTTAGATCTTTCGGTGACTAGCGCCCTTCCCCAAGATACGCAGTATTTT. Translating gives CASSLDLSVTSALPQDTQYF.

This clonotype showed up just a few times. The rearrangement uses TRBV5-6 and TRBJ2-7, with a tentative D call TRBD1 (5 bases). V was shortened by 0 bases and J by 1 base, with 8 bases between the two germline ends. Germline loops: CDR1 SGHDT, CDR2 YYEEEE. The CDR3 spans 14 residues. CDR3 sequence: CASSLADSSYEQYV. CDR3 nucleotide sequence: TGTGCCAGCAGCTTGGCCGACAGTTCCTACGAGCAGTACGTC.

This clonotype was seen at least ten times. The rearrangement uses TRBV3-1 and TRBJ2-1; no reliable D call. The germline CDR1 and CDR2 sequences are LGHDT and YNNKEL (reference sequence). The CDR3 is 14 residues long. The V gene lost 1 base and the J gene lost 1 base, with 5 bases spanning the gap. DNA of the CDR3: TGTGCCAGCAGCCAAGGACTGTCCTACAATGAGCAGTTCTTC. This translates into CASSQGLSYNEQFF.

This clonotype is a singleton in its sample. The gene calls are TRBV20-1 and TRBJ2-1; TRBD2 matches at 14 bases. The CDR3 loop spans 17 amino acids. Trimming took 3 bases from V and 8 from J; bases not matched to a gene: 12. Germline loops: CDR1 DFQATT, CDR2 SNEGSKA (reference sequence). The CDR3 DNA reads TGCAGTGCTAGCTCGCTAGGGGGACTAGCGGGAGTTCATGAGCAGTTCTTC. Amino acid sequence: CSASSLGGLAGVHEQFF.

The chain has TRBV10-3 and TRBJ2-7; either TRBD1 or TRBD2 may supply D (5 bases each). V lost 2 bases and J 3 bases, leaving 14 bases between the germline ends. This CDR3 has 15 amino acids. Germline V CDR1 and CDR2: ENHRY, SYGVKD. The CDR3 coding sequence is TGTGCCATCAGTGAGACAGGTTACGGGGACTACGAGCAGTACTTC. It codes for CAISETGYGDYEQYF.

The rearrangement joins TRBV6-1 to TRBJ2-2; 10 nucleotides match TRBD1. The CDR3 extends over 14 amino acids. CDR1 and CDR2 from the germline V gene are MNHNS and SASEGT. V gave up 8 bases and J gave up 4 bases; unmatched junction bases: 4. This chain's CDR3 is CASRTGGFTGELFF. As DNA, the CDR3 is TGTGCCAGCCGGACAGGGGGATTCACCGGGGAGCTGTTTTTT.